This is a list of T cell receptor beta chains from one sample in a study of cytomegalovirus exposure and HLA in healthy donors. Some clones are missing from TCRdb's copy, which holds only in-frame ones; the method was immunoSEQ multiplex PCR. The repertoire holds around 230,000 clones, with around 87% as singletons. The sample was PBMCs. The source of these receptors is a woman in her 30s in good health and CMV-seropositive. CDR3s include the opening cysteine and the closing phenylalanine or tryptophan. Each record gives: V gene, clone size, J gene, D gene, CDR3 DNA, CDR3 protein. A D gene is named only where the DNA matches it firmly. Some rows have no size entry. The others give once, few or many, or a class for an expanded clone.

>TRBV2|few|TRBJ1-2|TRBD1
TGTGCCAGCAGTGAGCTGACAGGGACCTATGGCTACACCTTC
CASSELTGTYGYTF
>TRBV4-1|NA|TRBJ1-3|NA
TGCGCCAGCAGCCAAGTTCTTTCGGGTCTTGGAAACACCATATATTTT
CASSQVLSGLGNTIYF
>TRBV6-6|NA|TRBJ2-7|NA
TGTGCCAGCAGTTTCGACAGGTCCGGCGAGCAGTACTTC
CASSFDRSGEQYF
>TRBV30|NA|TRBJ2-7|TRBD1
TGTGCCTGGAGTTTAACAGGGGGCCCTTACGAGCAGTACTTC
CAWSLTGGPYEQYF
>TRBV6-6|NA|TRBJ2-7|TRBD2
TGTGCCAGCAGTTCGAGAACCGGGACTAGCATCCACGAGCAGTACTTC
CASSSRTGTSIHEQYF
>TRBV11-2|NA|TRBJ1-4|NA
TGTGCCAGCAGCCGTATGTTAGGGGGTACTAATGAAAAACTGTTTTTT
CASSRMLGGTNEKLFF
>TRBV30|NA|TRBJ1-3|TRBD1
TGTGCCTGGAGTGACAGGGGATCTGGAAACACCATATATTTT
CAWSDRGSGNTIYF
>TRBV5-1|NA|TRBJ1-2|NA
TGCGCCAGCAGCGTACAGGGAGCTGGCTACACCTTC
CASSVQGAGYTF
>TRBV5-1|once|TRBJ2-2|TRBD1
TGCGCCAGCAGCACCTCAGGGGGCTATGGCACCGGGGAGCTGTTTTTT
CASSTSGGYGTGELFF
>TRBV11-3|NA|TRBJ2-1|TRBD2
TGTGCCAGCAGCCCACGCACTAGCGGGAGGGGGAATGAGCAGTTCTTC
CASSPRTSGRGNEQFF
>TRBV18|NA|TRBJ2-1|NA
TGTGCCAGCTCACCACGCCCTGCCATTAGTGAGCAGTTCTTC
CASSPRPAISEQFF
>TRBV5-5|NA|TRBJ1-1|TRBD1
TGTGCCAGCAGCTTGGGTCAGGGGGCGTTAGGTGCTTTCTTT
CASSLGQGALGAFF
>TRBV27|NA|TRBJ2-3|TRBD2
TGTGCCAGCAGTCCGGGACTAGCGGCTAGCACAGATACGCAGTATTTT
CASSPGLAASTDTQYF
>TRBV7-7|NA|TRBJ2-5|NA
TGTGCCAGCAGTTCAGGAGGGGCCCGGGAGACCCAGTACTTC
CASSSGGARETQYF
>TRBV28|NA|TRBJ2-5|NA
TGTGCCAGCAGTTTAGCGGGATCAGAGACCCAGTACTTC
CASSLAGSETQYF
>TRBV5-4|NA|TRBJ2-7|NA
TGTGCCAGCAGCTTACAGGACTCCTACGAGCAGTACTTC
CASSLQDSYEQYF
>TRBV19|NA|TRBJ1-1|NA
TGTGCCAGTAGTATTCCCAGGGAGGACACTGAAGCTTTCTTT
CASSIPREDTEAFF
>TRBV5-8|NA|TRBJ1-5|TRBD1
TGTGCCAGCAGCCGGACAGGGGTAAGCAATCAGCCCCAGCATTTT
CASSRTGVSNQPQHF
>TRBV13|once|TRBJ2-7|TRBD1
TGTGCCAGCAGCCAAGGACAGGGGATAACGCTTTACGAGCAGTACTTC
CASSQGQGITLYEQYF
>TRBV4-1|NA|TRBJ2-6|TRBD1
TGCGCCAGCAGCCAAGAGGGACAGAGAAAGACTGGGGCCAACGTCCTGACTTTC
CASSQEGQRKTGANVLTF
>TRBV5-1|NA|TRBJ2-1|TRBD2
TGCGCCAGCAGCTTAGGGGAGGGCAAAAACAATGAGCAGTTCTTC
CASSLGEGKNNEQFF
>TRBV5-8|NA|TRBJ2-3|NA
TGTGCCAGCAGCTACCTAAGAAAAGATACGCAGTATTTT
CASSYLRKDTQYF
>TRBV30|NA|TRBJ1-1|NA
TGTGCCTGCAGGGAGAACACTGAAGCTTTCTTT
CACRENTEAFF
>TRBV10-3|NA|TRBJ1-5|NA
TGTGCCATCAGCACAGACAAGATCAATCAGCCCCAGCATTTT
CAISTDKINQPQHF
>TRBV7-6|NA|TRBJ2-2|TRBD2
TGTGCCAGCAGCCGGACTAGCGGCTCTACCGGGGAGCTGTTTTTT
CASSRTSGSTGELFF
>TRBV29-1|NA|TRBJ2-3|TRBD2
TGTAGCGGGGGGGGTGGCTGGTCCGGCACAGATACGCAGTATTTT
CSGGGGWSGTDTQYF
>TRBV7-2|NA|TRBJ1-5|NA
TGTGCCAGCAGCTTAGGCCCCTATAGCAATCAGCCCCAGCATTTT
CASSLGPYSNQPQHF
>TRBV5-1|NA|TRBJ2-3|TRBD1
TGCGCCAGCAGCTTGGCACTGGACAGGGGAATCATGGATACGCAGTATTTT
CASSLALDRGIMDTQYF
>TRBV15|NA|TRBJ1-3|NA
TGTGCCACCAGCAGAGGGTCCGGGGAACCTGGAAACACCATATATTTT
CATSRGSGEPGNTIYF
>TRBV30|NA|TRBJ2-1|NA
TGTGCCTGGAGTCTAGCGCGGGCCGATGAGCAGTTCTTC
CAWSLARADEQFF
>TRBV7-7|few|TRBJ2-5|NA
TGTGCTAGCAGCTCAGGATGGGCCGTGGAGACCCAGTACTTC
CASSSGWAVETQYF
>TRBV27|few|TRBJ1-2|TRBD1
TGTGCCAGCAGGATATCGGGACAGGGACGAGGCTACACCTTC
CASRISGQGRGYTF
>TRBV27|NA|TRBJ2-5|TRBD1
TGTGCCAGCAGCCCGGACAGGGTGGGAGAGACCCAGTACTTC
CASSPDRVGETQYF
>TRBV6-6|NA|TRBJ2-7|TRBD2
TGTGCCAGCAGCCCCCGGGTGGGAGGGCCACTCGAGCAGTACTTC
CASSPRVGGPLEQYF
>TRBV27|NA|TRBJ1-1|NA
TGTGCCAGCAGTGACGACACACAGAACACTGAAGCTTTCTTT
CASSDDTQNTEAFF
>TRBV18|NA|TRBJ1-5|TRBD1
TGTGCCAGCTCACCCGCCGGGACAGGTTTCCAGCCCCAGCATTTT
CASSPAGTGFQPQHF
>TRBV9|NA|TRBJ2-1|NA
TGTGCCAGCAGCGTAGCATTGGTACAGGCCGCCTACAATGAGCAGTTCTTC
CASSVALVQAAYNEQFF
>TRBV4-1|NA|TRBJ2-1|TRBD2
TGCGCCAGCAGCCCGGGACTAGCGGCCACCTACAATGAGCAGTTCTTC
CASSPGLAATYNEQFF
>TRBV2|NA|TRBJ2-7|NA
TGTGCCAGCATCCCCGGGAGAACGTACGAGCAGTACTTC
CASIPGRTYEQYF
>TRBV30|once|TRBJ2-7|NA
TGTGCCTGGACCTTAGGGGGGGCCGAGCAGTACTTC
CAWTLGGAEQYF